The sequence of this T cell receptor beta chain was determined in a study of shared clonotypes between healthy human individuals. V gave up 6 bases and J gave up 5 bases; unmatched junction bases: 10. There are 15 residues in the CDR3. Germline-derived CDR1 and CDR2 are SQVTM and ANQGSEA. What was sequenced on ten immunoSEQ deep assay plates was unsorted PBMC DNA. Some clones are missing from TCRdb's copy, which holds only in-frame ones; the method was immunoSEQ multiplex PCR. The sample has about 450,000 clones, 65% to 80% seen once. This clone was seen just once. The antigen remains undetermined. Overall study findings and caveats: Tissue TCR repertoires likely differ from these blood-only repertoires.

Adult Caucasians living in Nashville, Tennessee made up all of the donors. Genomic DNA, for the unsorted samples, came from about 90 million PBMCs. The sequencing input was PBMCs. The clonotype originates from a woman aged 40 to 50 in good health. Some clones in this sample may be carry-over from other donors' samples. The J gene is TRBJ2-1, the V gene TRBV29-1, with 10 positions matching TRBD2. The DNA of the CDR3 is TGCAGCGTGGCCGCTAGCGGGAGTTCCCACAATGAGCAGTTCTTC. Its translation is CSVAASGSSHNEQFF.